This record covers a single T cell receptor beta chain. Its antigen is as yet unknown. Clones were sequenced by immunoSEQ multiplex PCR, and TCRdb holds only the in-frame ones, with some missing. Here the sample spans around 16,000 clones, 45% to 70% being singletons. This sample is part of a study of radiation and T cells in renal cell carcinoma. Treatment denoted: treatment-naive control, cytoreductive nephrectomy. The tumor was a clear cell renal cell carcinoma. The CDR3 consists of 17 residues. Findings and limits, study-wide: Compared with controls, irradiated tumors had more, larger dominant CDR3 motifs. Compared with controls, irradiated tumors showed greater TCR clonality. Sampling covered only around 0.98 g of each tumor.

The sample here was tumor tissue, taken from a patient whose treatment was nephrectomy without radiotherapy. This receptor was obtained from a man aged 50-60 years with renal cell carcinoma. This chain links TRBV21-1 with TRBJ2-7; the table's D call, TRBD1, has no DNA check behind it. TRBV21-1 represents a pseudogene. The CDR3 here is CASSTRQSHLYPYEQYF. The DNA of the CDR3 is TGTGCCAGCAGCACCCGACAGTCTCACCTTTACCCTTACGAGCAGTACTTC.